This T cell receptor beta chain was observed in a study of cytomegalovirus exposure and HLA in healthy donors. Trimming at V came to 4 bases and at J to 4 bases, leaving 5 bases not matched to a gene. The V gene's germline CDR1 is GTSNPN and CDR2 SVGIG (reference sequence). CDR3 size: 14 residues. Amplification used 60 Vbeta primers and 13 Jbeta primers. TCRdb's copy holds only in-frame clones and misses some; the assay was immunoSEQ multiplex PCR. The table has 110,000 to 150,000 clones, roughly 80% seen once; the top ten hold 3.5% to 5.5%. The sequence was collected from a middle-aged woman in good health and CMV-seropositive. Sequencing was performed on PBMCs. The chain has TRBV30 and TRBJ2-2, with 8 bases lining up with TRBD1. The CDR3 DNA sequence: TGTGCCTGGAACGGACAGGGAGGCACCGGGGAGCTGTTTTTT. Its translation: CAWNGQGGTGELFF.